This TCR beta chain was retrieved from a study of T-cell memory formation after mild COVID-19. Study outcomes and limitations: Clones which contracted sat mainly in CM and EM if CD4+, and in EMRA if CD8+.

Trimming cost V 6 bases and J 1 base, with 14 bases left between them. The CDR3 runs 14 residues. Germline V gene data show CDR1 as SQVTM and CDR2 as ANQGSEA. This clonotype was seen only a few times. The antigen remains undetermined. One entry per CDR3 protein, called by TCRdb with MiXCR from the 5' RACE reads. Of 400,000 to 500,000 distinct CDR3 sequences in the sample, about 24% were seen once. This clonotype was sampled from an adult woman who had mild COVID-19 (a few samples of this study predate the infection). Cell type and time point are not known. J is TRBJ2-3 and V is TRBV29-1; possible D gene TRBD1, 7 bases. Specimen: PBMCs or a T cell subset sorted from them (not recorded which). DNA of the CDR3: TGCAGCGTCGGAGGGGGCAGGGGCACAGATACGCAGTATTTT. It codes for CSVGGGRGTDTQYF.